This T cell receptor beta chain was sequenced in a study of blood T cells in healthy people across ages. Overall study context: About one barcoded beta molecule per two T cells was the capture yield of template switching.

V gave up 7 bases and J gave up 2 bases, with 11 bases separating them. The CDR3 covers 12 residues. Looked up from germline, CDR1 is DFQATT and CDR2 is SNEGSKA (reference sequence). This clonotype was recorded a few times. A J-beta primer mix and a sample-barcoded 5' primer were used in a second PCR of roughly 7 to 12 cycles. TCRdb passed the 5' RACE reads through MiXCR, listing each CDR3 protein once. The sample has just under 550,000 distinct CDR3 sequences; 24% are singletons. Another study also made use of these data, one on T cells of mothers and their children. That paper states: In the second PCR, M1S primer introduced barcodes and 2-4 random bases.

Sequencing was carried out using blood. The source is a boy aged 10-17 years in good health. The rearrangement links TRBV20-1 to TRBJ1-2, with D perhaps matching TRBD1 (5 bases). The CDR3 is CSVAGPNYGYTF. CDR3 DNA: TGCAGTGTCGCAGGGCCCAACTATGGCTACACCTTC.